This T cell receptor (beta chain) appears in the sequencing data of a study of blood T cell repertoires in COVID-19. Per germline, CDR1 SGHTA and CDR2 FQGNSA. J lost 5 bases, V lost 4 bases, and 2 bases had no gene match. The CDR3 has 13 residues. Measured with immunoSEQ multiplex PCR; TCRdb has only the in-frame clones, and not every one. The sample lists over 90,000 clones, around 87% seen once, with about 17% in the top ten. V gene TRBV7-2 combines with J gene TRBJ2-1; 7 bases line up with TRBD2. The source of this sequence is a human donor in a cohort sampled during active COVID-19. What was sequenced was peripheral blood. In nucleotides, the CDR3 is TGTGCCAGCAGCTCACTAGCGAACAATGAGCAGTTCTTC. Its translation is CASSSLANNEQFF.